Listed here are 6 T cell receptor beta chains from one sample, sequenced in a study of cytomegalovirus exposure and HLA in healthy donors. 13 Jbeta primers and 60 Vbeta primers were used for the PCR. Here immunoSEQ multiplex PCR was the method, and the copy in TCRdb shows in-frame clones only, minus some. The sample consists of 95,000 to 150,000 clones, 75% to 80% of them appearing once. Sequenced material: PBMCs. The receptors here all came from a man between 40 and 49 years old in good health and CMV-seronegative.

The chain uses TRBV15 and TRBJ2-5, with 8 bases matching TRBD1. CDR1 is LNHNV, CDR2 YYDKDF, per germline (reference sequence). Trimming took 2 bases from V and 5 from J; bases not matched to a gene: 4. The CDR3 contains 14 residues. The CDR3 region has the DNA TGTGCCACCAGCAGAACCGGACAGGGCGAGACCCAGTACTTC. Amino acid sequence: CATSRTGQGETQYF.

The CDR3 region has the DNA TGTGCCAGCAGCCCGGGAAACACTGAAGCTTTCTTT. This codes for CASSPGNTEAFF. The chain employs TRBV5-6 and TRBJ1-1; the D is unclear. V dropped 4 bases and J dropped 2 bases, with 6 bases sitting between them. Germline CDR1 is SGHDT and CDR2 is YYEEEE. This CDR3 contains 12 residues.

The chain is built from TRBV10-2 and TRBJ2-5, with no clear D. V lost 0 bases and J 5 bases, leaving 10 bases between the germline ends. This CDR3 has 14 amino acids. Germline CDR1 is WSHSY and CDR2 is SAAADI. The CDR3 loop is CASSESRYRETQYF. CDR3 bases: TGCGCCAGCAGTGAGTCGCGGTATCGGGAGACCCAGTACTTC.

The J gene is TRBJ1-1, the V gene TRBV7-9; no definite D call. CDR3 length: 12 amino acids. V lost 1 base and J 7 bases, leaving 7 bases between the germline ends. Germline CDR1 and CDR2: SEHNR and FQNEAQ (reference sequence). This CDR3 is CASSLGRGEAFF. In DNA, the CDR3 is TGTGCCAGCAGCTTAGGACGGGGTGAAGCTTTCTTT. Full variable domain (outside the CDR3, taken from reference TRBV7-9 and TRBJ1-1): DTGVSQNPRHKITKRGQNVTFRCDPISEHNRLYWYRQTLGQGPEFLTYFQNEAQLEKSRLLSDRFSAERPKGSFSTLEIQRTEQGDSAMYLCASSLGRGEAFFGQGTRLTVV.

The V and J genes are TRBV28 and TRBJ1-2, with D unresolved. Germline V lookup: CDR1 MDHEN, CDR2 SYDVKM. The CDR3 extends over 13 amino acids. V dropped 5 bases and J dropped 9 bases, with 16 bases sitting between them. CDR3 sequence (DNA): TGTGCCAGCAGTCGAATCGGGAACCCCCGCTACACCTTC. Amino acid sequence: CASSRIGNPRYTF.

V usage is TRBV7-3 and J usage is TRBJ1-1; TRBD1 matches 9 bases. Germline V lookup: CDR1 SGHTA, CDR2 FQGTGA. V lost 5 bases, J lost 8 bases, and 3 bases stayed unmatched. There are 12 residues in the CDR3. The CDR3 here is CASSTGTGEAFF. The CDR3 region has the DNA TGTGCCAGCAGCACCGGGACAGGGGAAGCTTTCTTT.